A selection of T cell receptor beta chains follows, all from one sample in a study of identical twins. TCRdb analysed the 5' RACE reads with MiXCR anew, one entry per CDR3 protein. The profile covers fewer than 250,000 distinct CDR3 sequences, with over 8% appearing a single time and 5.1% taken by the ten largest. The source material was memory (CD45RO+) T cells sorted from blood. The receptors were gathered from a woman younger than 35 in good health. Each CDR3 is given with its conserved first and last residue. The D gene is left open where the match is weak. A clone size is listed for some rows: how often the clone was seen (once, few, many), or a class if it is expanded.

J gene | CDR3 length | clone size | D gene | V gene | CDR3 protein | CDR3 DNA
TRBJ2-2 | 15 | NA | TRBD1 | TRBV20-1 | CSANDRARGTGELFF | TGCAGTGCAAATGACAGGGCCCGGGGCACCGGGGAGCTGTTTTTT
TRBJ2-5 | 15 | NA | NA | TRBV25-1 | CASSRGGGGTETQYF | TGTGCCAGCAGTCGGGGAGGGGGGGGTACGGAGACCCAGTACTTC
TRBJ1-1 | 15 | few | NA | TRBV5-1 | CASSLAGPHHSEAFF | TGCGCCAGCAGCTTGGCCGGGCCTCACCACTCCGAAGCTTTCTTT
TRBJ2-5 | 13 | many | TRBD2 | TRBV5-1 | CASSTSGEETQYF | TGCGCCAGCAGCACTAGCGGGGAAGAGACCCAGTACTTC
TRBJ2-5 | 15 | few | TRBD2 | TRBV5-6 | CASSSTSGTRETQYF | TGTGCCAGCAGCTCTACTAGCGGGACGAGGGAGACCCAGTACTTC
TRBJ2-7 | 15 | few | TRBD1 | TRBV5-1 | CASSISPGGSYEQYF | TGCGCCAGCAGCATATCACCAGGGGGCTCCTACGAGCAGTACTTC
TRBJ2-7 | 14 | many | NA | TRBV7-9 | CASSSRRDFYEQYF | TGTGCCAGCAGCTCTAGAAGGGACTTCTACGAGCAGTACTTC
TRBJ2-3 | 15 | few | TRBD2 | TRBV6-2/TRBV6-3 | CATSTPSGGTDTQYF | TGTGCCACCTCAACGCCTAGCGGGGGAACAGATACGCAGTATTTT
TRBJ2-1 | 15 | few | NA | TRBV5-4 | CASSKIKSSYNEQFF | TGTGCCAGCAGTAAGATCAAGAGCTCCTACAATGAGCAGTTCTTC
TRBJ1-2 | 13 | many | NA | TRBV12-3/TRBV12-4 | CASSQGRYYGYTF | TGTGCCAGCAGTCAGGGGAGGTACTATGGCTACACCTTC
TRBJ1-6 | 15 | few | NA | TRBV3-1 | CASSQGLVGNSPLHF | TGTGCCAGCAGCCAAGGCTTGGTGGGAAATTCACCCCTCCACTTT
TRBJ2-1 | 15 | few | NA | TRBV5-1 | CASSLMGGNHNEQFF | TGCGCCAGCAGCTTGATGGGCGGGAATCACAATGAGCAGTTCTTC
TRBJ2-5 | 16 | many | TRBD2 | TRBV5-5 | CASSLPGLGEWETQYF | TGTGCCAGCAGCTTACCGGGACTAGGGGAATGGGAGACCCAGTACTTC
TRBJ1-5 | 14 | NA | TRBD1 | TRBV20-1 | CSARTTGMGQPQHF | TGCAGTGCTCGAACGACAGGGATGGGTCAGCCCCAGCATTTT
TRBJ2-5 | 13 | few | NA | TRBV5-6 | CASSQDSRGTQYF | TGTGCCAGCAGCCAGGACAGTCGTGGGACCCAGTACTTC
TRBJ2-3 | 14 | few | NA | TRBV7-2 | CASSLASSQDTQYF | TGTGCCAGCAGCTTAGCGTCTAGCCAAGATACGCAGTATTTT
TRBJ2-5 | 15 | NA | TRBD2 | TRBV20-1 | CSARKGAGDQETQYF | TGCAGTGCTAGAAAGGGAGCGGGGGACCAAGAGACCCAGTACTTC
TRBJ2-6 | 15 | NA | NA | TRBV2 | CASSETVSGANVLTF | TGTGCCAGCAGTGAAACGGTCTCTGGGGCCAACGTCCTGACTTTC
TRBJ2-7 | 16 | few | TRBD2 | TRBV7-9 | CASSFGLAGVTYEQYF | TGTGCCAGCAGCTTCGGACTAGCGGGAGTAACCTACGAGCAGTACTTC
TRBJ2-4 | 16 | NA | NA | TRBV15 | CATSRAAQGAKNIQYF | TGTGCCACCAGCAGAGCCGCCCAGGGTGCAAAAAACATTCAGTACTTC
TRBJ2-1 | 15 | few | NA | TRBV9 | CASSVEGDEYNEQFF | TGTGCCAGCAGCGTAGAGGGGGATGAATACAATGAGCAGTTCTTC
TRBJ2-5 | 10 | many | NA | TRBV20-1 | CSATQETQYF | TGCAGTGCTACCCAAGAGACCCAGTACTTC
TRBJ2-2 | 15 | few | NA | TRBV15 | CATSRDKGNTGELFF | TGTGCCACCAGCAGAGATAAGGGGAACACCGGGGAGCTGTTTTTT
TRBJ1-1 | 15 | few | NA | TRBV2 | CASSVPEGVNTEAFF | TGTGCCAGCAGTGTTCCGGAGGGGGTGAACACTGAAGCTTTCTTT
TRBJ1-6 | 15 | few | NA | TRBV27 | CASSFGILHNSPLHF | TGTGCCAGCAGTTTCGGGATTCTGCATAATTCACCCCTCCACTTT
TRBJ2-5 | 14 | NA | NA | TRBV20-1 | CSAALTLYQETQYF | TGCAGTGCTGCTCTCACATTGTACCAAGAGACCCAGTACTTC
TRBJ2-3 | 16 | many | NA | TRBV20-1 | CSARDPSRISTDTQYF | TGCAGTGCTAGAGACCCGAGCAGGATAAGCACAGATACGCAGTATTTT
TRBJ2-6 | 16 | NA | NA | TRBV7-6 | CASSPIGSSGANVLTF | TGTGCCAGCAGCCCGATTGGCAGCTCTGGGGCCAACGTCCTGACTTTC
TRBJ2-4 | 14 | NA | NA | TRBV6-5 | CASSYTDSKNIQYF | TGTGCCAGCAGTTACACAGATAGCAAAAACATTCAGTACTTC
TRBJ2-7 | 14 | many | TRBD1 | TRBV20-1 | CSARDGQGADEQYF | TGCAGTGCTAGAGATGGGCAGGGGGCTGACGAGCAGTACTTC
TRBJ2-7 | 14 | many | NA | TRBV5-1 | CASSEDPPANEQYF | TGCGCCAGCAGTGAGGATCCACCCGCCAACGAGCAGTACTTC
TRBJ2-3 | 11 | many | NA | TRBV25-1 | CAGAAGDTQYF | TGTGCCGGGGCGGCCGGAGATACGCAGTATTTT
TRBJ2-1 | 17 | once | TRBD2 | TRBV5-1 | CASSFRTSGAAYNEQFF | TGCGCCAGCAGCTTCCGGACTAGCGGGGCAGCATACAATGAGCAGTTCTTC
TRBJ2-1 | 15 | many | NA | TRBV7-9 | CASSLAASGFTEQFF | TGTGCCAGCAGCTTGGCGGCGAGTGGCTTCACTGAGCAGTTCTTC
TRBJ1-1 | 14 | NA | NA | TRBV7-9 | CASSYVTANTEAFF | TGTGCCAGCAGCTATGTTACTGCGAACACTGAAGCTTTCTTT
TRBJ2-5 | 11 | many | NA | TRBV18 | CASSPGETQYF | TGTGCCAGCAGTCCGGGGGAGACCCAGTACTTC
TRBJ2-3 | 14 | few | NA | TRBV27 | CASTPWGRTDTQYF | TGTGCCAGCACTCCCTGGGGACGCACAGATACGCAGTATTTT
TRBJ2-1 | 14 | NA | NA | TRBV5-1 | CASSLVPIYNEQFF | TGCGCCAGCAGCTTGGTTCCAATCTACAATGAGCAGTTCTTC
TRBJ1-1 | 11 | many | NA | TRBV7-8 | CASSLATEAFF | TGTGCCAGCAGCTTAGCCACTGAAGCTTTCTTT
TRBJ2-7 | 14 | many | TRBD1 | TRBV25-1 | CASSIGTGSYEQYF | TGTGCCAGCAGTATCGGGACAGGATCTTACGAGCAGTACTTC
TRBJ2-3 | 16 | NA | NA | TRBV10-3 | CAISSPTGLGTDTQYF | TGTGCCATCAGTTCCCCCACAGGGCTCGGCACAGATACGCAGTATTTT
TRBJ2-3 | 15 | few | NA | TRBV7-8 | CASSRWDSQRDTQYF | TGTGCCAGCAGCCGATGGGACTCCCAGCGAGATACGCAGTATTTT
TRBJ2-3 | 15 | few | NA | TRBV4-3 | CASSISASSTDTQYF | TGCGCCAGCAGTATTAGCGCCTCTAGCACAGATACGCAGTATTTT
TRBJ2-3 | 15 | few | NA | TRBV20-1 | CSAMGGAVHTDTQYF | TGCAGTGCTATGGGTGGGGCAGTACACACAGATACGCAGTATTTT
TRBJ2-7 | 13 | NA | NA | TRBV5-1 | CASSRGQAYEQYF | TGCGCCAGCAGCAGGGGACAAGCCTACGAGCAGTACTTC
TRBJ1-1 | 13 | few | NA | TRBV20-1 | CSAPSTGNTEAFF | TGCAGTGCTCCCTCGACAGGGAACACTGAAGCTTTCTTT